The T cell receptor (beta chain) under discussion was sequenced for a study of blood T cell repertoires in COVID-19. This CDR3 contains 14 residues. The J segment lost 5 bases and the V segment lost 6 bases, leaving 9 bases of the junction unmatched. Germline CDR1 reads MNHNY; CDR2 reads SVGAGI (reference sequence). Produced via immunoSEQ multiplex PCR; TCRdb's table is partial and in-frame only. The repertoire consists of under 150,000 clones, with 70% to 85% occurring once and the leading ten covering over 5%. The sequence derives from a human donor in a cohort sampled during active COVID-19. The sample consisted of peripheral blood. The gene calls are TRBV6-6 and TRBJ2-7; 8 positions agree with TRBD1. Here the CDR3 reads CASRLQGEKDEQYF. CDR3 nucleotide sequence: TGTGCCAGCAGATTACAGGGGGAGAAAGACGAGCAGTACTTC.